Here is one T cell receptor (beta chain) with its context. The clone's antigen remains unknown. There are no base qualities to consult, and no much larger clone falls within one base. These data come from a study of T cell clones after liver transplantation (dated by TCRdb to between 2017 and 2020). Turning to the overall study: Samples were obtained from ITN030ST, a randomized trial in which withdrawal of immunosuppression was attempted within 2 years of liver transplantation. Donor-reactive T cell clones were identified using TCRbeta sequencing after a pre-transplant mixed lymphocyte reaction and were then followed in post-transplant blood. As an antigen-independent comparator for the donor-reactive sequences, third party-reactive TCRbeta sequences from pre-transplant MLRs were identified as well. Three of the eight recipients were HCV-positive; the others were transplanted for non-autoimmune, non-viral indications. Until randomization at 12-24 months post-transplant, subjects were given standard immunosuppression, with no induction therapy. Tolerance meant complete immunosuppression withdrawal for at least one year without liver enzymes rising beyond twice the upper limit of normal. Blood samples were collected pre-transplant, then pre-randomization ahead of withdrawal, and finally post-randomization once withdrawal had either been completed or failed. The studied cohort comprised 8 liver transplant recipients, 3 classified as tolerant and 5 as non-tolerant. Broad study findings and their caveats: Low numbers of available donor cells limited the measurable donor-reactive repertoire in a couple of subjects. When repertoire turnover was taken into account, detection of donor-reactive sequences was significantly reduced in 7 of 8 subjects for CD4 and in 8 of 8 subjects for CD8. In most of the 8 subjects, circulating donor-reactive CD4 TCRbeta sequences decreased significantly after transplant, regardless of tolerance or HCV status. Donor-reactive sequences decreased more than third party-reactive sequences, which suggests partial antigen-specific deletion that was not related to withdrawal success. Without allograft tissue specimens, donor-reactive T cells may have migrated into the graft rather than being deleted. Because of small, heterogeneous patient numbers and non-standardized post-transplant time points, the conclusions were only preliminary.

Sample time point, as interpreted from the label and publication: pre-transplant. Unstimulated PBMCs, after thawing, were stained for CD3, CD4 and CD8 and then FACS-sorted into CD3+CD4+ and CD3+CD8+ populations. Each of the 8 studied subjects was randomized to immunosuppression withdrawal. The Qiagen DNeasy Blood and Tissue Kit was used for isolation of genomic DNA. High-throughput TCRbeta CDR3 sequencing of frozen genomic DNA was performed by immunoSEQ, including PCR amplification, mapping, bias correction and internal controls. Processing in the source paper ran as follows. Productive rearrangements were retained, and unique TCRbeta sequences were defined by the CDR3 nucleotide sequence together with the V and J gene. A sequence counted as donor-reactive only if the sequence showed at least 5-fold expansion in CFSE-low cells compared with unstimulated pre-transplant cells and had a frequency of at least 0.01%. Minimum frequency thresholds were set for each subject on the basis of the unstimulated sample with the lowest template count, so that a detection power of at least 90% was ensured. Jensen-Shannon divergence between the top 1000 TCRbeta sequences post- versus pre-transplant served as the measure of repertoire turnover. Changes in detection of donor-reactive sequences were assessed with two-sided Fisher's exact tests. TCRdb's version of the immuneACCESS table is confined to in-frame rearrangements and falls short of the full clone set. An unresolved V gene accounts for under half of the shortfall where checked; the remainder is of unknown origin. For V, J and clone size, that table is used; D and trimming come from the DNA. The sample table lists 70,000 to 85,000 clones, 80% of them with a count of one. The ten most abundant clones make up approximately 0.55% of the sample.

This sample comprised CD4+ T cells from blood, obtained before liver transplant. The clonotype comes from a human donor who received a liver transplant.

The nucleotide sequence reads as follows: TGTGCCTGGAGTGTACAGTATGGGGGAAACACCATATATTTT. Its translation reads: CAWSVQYGGNTIYF. The V gene is TRBV30 and the J gene is TRBJ1-3, with no reliable assignment of the D segment. Counted from cysteine to phenylalanine, this CDR3 has 14 amino acids. Of the read, only the CDR3 DNA is kept; its 42 bases are in frame from base 1. Trimming at the junction amounts to 0 bases on V and 4 bases on J, and the germline ends lie 10 bases apart. Taken from the germline V gene (reference sequence), the CDR1 and CDR2 loops are GTSNPN and SVGIG.